The present T cell receptor (beta chain) was sequenced within a study of cytomegalovirus exposure and HLA in healthy donors. Measured with immunoSEQ multiplex PCR; TCRdb has only the in-frame clones, and not every one. Of fewer than 90,000 clones detected, roughly 94% appear once; the ten largest clones hold approximately 3.5%. Overall study results and limits: Cytomegalovirus-associated status was assigned to more than 150 TCR beta chains. That first-cohort TCR clusters tended to co-occur in the 95 to 150 validation repertoires was found in a later analysis.

Comments on this clone: Its antigen is as yet unknown.

Germline CDR1 LGHNA, CDR2 YNFKEQ. J gave up 8 bases and V 2 bases, and 11 bases lay outside the gene matches. This CDR3 has 16 residues. The V and J genes are TRBV4-2 and TRBJ2-1, with 8 bases that match TRBD2. Sample: PBMCs. The receptor's source is a young woman in good health and CMV-seropositive. CDR3 nucleotide sequence: TGTGCCAGCAGCCAACCTTCCGGACTAGCAGGGCATGAGCAGTTCTTC. It yields the protein CASSQPSGLAGHEQFF.